Here is one T cell receptor (beta chain) with its context. Its antigen is unknown. Sequenced by immunoSEQ multiplex PCR; TCRdb stores in-frame clones only, minus some. The table has over 150,000 clones, about 86% seen once. The data were obtained in a study of T cell responses to AZD1222 COVID-19 vaccine. This CDR3 is built from 17 residues. The germline CDR1 and CDR2 sequences are SGHAT and FQNNGV. Trimming stripped 2 bases from V and 4 bases from J, with 21 bases between. Regarding the study as a whole: Donors, mostly white British, included more females; clonal diversity was possibly underestimated. Just 5 to 7 people given AZD1222 tested seropositive at baseline. Sampling that yielded the repertoires occurred only after the peak T cell response.

The input for sequencing was peripheral blood, taken on day 0 of MenACWY control vaccination. This receptor was taken from an adult in good health. The J gene is TRBJ2-7, the V gene TRBV11-2, with no clear D. CDR3 DNA sequence: TGTGCCAGCAGCTTATCAAGGCCCTCAGCCCGATTTTACGAGCAGTACTTC. It specifies CASSLSRPSARFYEQYF.